The rows below give T cell receptor beta chains drawn from one sample of a study of cytomegalovirus exposure and HLA in healthy donors. Data came from immunoSEQ multiplex PCR; TCRdb stores just in-frame clones and leaves some out. The sample includes 150,000 to 200,000 clones, approximately 79% of them seen just once. The sample was PBMCs. Every receptor here comes from a woman between 50 and 59 years old in good health and CMV-seropositive. Each CDR3 is given with its conserved first and last residue. Fields, in order: clone size, D gene, J gene, V gene, CDR3 protein, CDR3 DNA. D genes are given only for firm matches. Only part of the rows carry a size: once, few, many, or a class if the clone is expanded.

NA NA TRBJ2-7 TRBV28 CASSLALSVISYEQYF TGTGCCAGCAGTCTTGCCCTTTCGGTTATCTCCTACGAGCAGTACTTC
NA TRBD1 TRBJ2-7 TRBV19 CASSPGTGESSYEQYF TGTGCCAGTAGTCCAGGGACAGGGGAGAGCTCCTACGAGCAGTACTTC
once TRBD1 TRBJ1-2 TRBV5-6 CASSLGTGGSYTF TGTGCCAGCAGCTTGGGGACAGGAGGTTCCTACACCTTC
NA TRBD1 TRBJ1-2 TRBV6-1 CASGIGQDLYGYTF TGTGCCAGCGGTATCGGACAGGATTTGTATGGCTACACCTTC
NA NA TRBJ1-1 TRBV19 CASSRGGNRDTEAFF TGTGCCAGTTCCCGGGGAGGGAATAGAGACACTGAAGCTTTCTTT
NA NA TRBJ1-1 TRBV28 CASGSGNTEAFF TGTGCCAGCGGATCAGGAAACACTGAAGCTTTCTTT
once NA TRBJ1-3 TRBV4-1 CASSQDGQFGNTIYF TGCGCCAGCAGCCAAGATGGGCAGTTTGGAAACACCATATATTTT
NA NA TRBJ1-3 TRBV7-8 CASSSREDTIYF TGTGCCAGCAGCTCCAGGGAGGACACCATATATTTT
NA NA TRBJ2-7 TRBV11-2 CASSSTQGSSYEQYF TGTGCCAGCAGCTCCACCCAGGGGTCCTCCTACGAGCAGTACTTC
once TRBD1 TRBJ1-4 TRBV6-1 CASTNRGRANEKLFF TGTGCCAGCACCAACAGGGGGCGCGCTAATGAAAAACTGTTTTTT
few NA TRBJ2-1 TRBV5-4 CASSSSGGNNEQFF TGTGCCAGCAGCTCATCAGGGGGGAACAATGAGCAGTTCTTC